The present entry profiles one TCR beta chain with its context. This sample stems from a study of technical replicates of blood from several donors. Some clones are missing from TCRdb's copy, which holds only in-frame ones; the method was immunoSEQ multiplex PCR. The sample consists of 40,000 to 60,000 clones, 92% of them appearing once. Sequenced sample: PBMCs. This clonotype was sampled from a human donor in good health. Some clones in this sample may be carry-over from other donors' samples.

This CDR3 reads CASSQAASTASRYGYTF. As DNA, the CDR3 is TGTGCCAGCAGCCAAGCTGCGTCGACAGCCTCTAGGTATGGCTACACCTTC. The V gene is TRBV4-2, the J gene TRBJ1-2; perhaps TRBD1 as D (5 bases). The CDR3 is 17 amino acids. Trimming cost V 1 base and J 5 bases, with 20 bases left between them. The germline V gene has CDR1 LGHNA and CDR2 YNFKEQ.